This T cell receptor (beta chain) stems from a study of blood T cell repertoires in COVID-19. The table came from immunoSEQ multiplex PCR; TCRdb's copy has only in-frame clones and leaves some out. The repertoire holds tens of thousands of clones, with around 90% as singletons. After removal of 2 bases from V and 9 bases from J, the junction contained 9 bases not matched to a gene. The CDR3 sequence is 14 residues long. CDR1 and CDR2 (germline): MNHEY, SMNVEV (reference sequence). The rearrangement uses TRBV27 and TRBJ1-1; TRBD1 agrees at 7 bases. Sequenced material: peripheral blood. This receptor was taken from a human donor in a cohort sampled during active COVID-19. This chain's CDR3 is CASSLRDRGVKAFF. The CDR3 nucleotides read TGTGCCAGCAGTTTAAGGGACAGAGGGGTTAAAGCTTTCTTT.